A selection of T cell receptor beta chains follows, all from one sample in a study of cytomegalovirus exposure and HLA in healthy donors. Here immunoSEQ multiplex PCR was the method, and the copy in TCRdb shows in-frame clones only, minus some. The sample holds more than 60,000 clones, approximately 82% seen once. Specimen: PBMCs. These receptors were taken from a man aged 70-80 years in good health and CMV-seropositive. The CDR3 runs from the conserved cysteine through the conserved F or W. Each record gives: J gene, D gene, clone size, V gene, CDR3 DNA, CDR3 protein. The D gene is left open where the match is weak. Some rows mark clone size as missing; the rest say once, few, many or name a class of expanded clone.

TRBJ2-3	NA	NA	TRBV9	TGTGCCAGCAGCGTAGAAGTGGCGGGGGCCCCGGGGCAGTATTTT	CASSVEVAGAPGQYF
TRBJ2-7	TRBD2	NA	TRBV28	TGTGCCAGCAGTTTGGAGCGGGGTAGCTCCTACGAGCAGTACTTC	CASSLERGSSYEQYF
TRBJ2-3	NA	NA	TRBV7-2	TGTGCCAGCAGCTCCTATGTAGATACGCAGTATTTT	CASSSYVDTQYF
TRBJ2-5	NA	NA	TRBV28	TGTGCCAGCAGTTTAGCGGCGGGGTACCAAGAGACCCAGTACTTC	CASSLAAGYQETQYF
TRBJ2-7	NA	NA	TRBV18	TGTGCCAGCTCACCCCCTACCTCCTACGAGCAGTACTTC	CASSPPTSYEQYF
TRBJ1-1	TRBD1	NA	TRBV7-8	TGTGCCAGCAGCTTACTGAGGGGGACAGGGCAAGCTTTCTTT	CASSLLRGTGQAFF
TRBJ2-5	TRBD1	NA	TRBV14	TGTGCCAGCAGCCAGATGACAGGGGCTAGGTTTGAGACCCAGTACTTC	CASSQMTGARFETQYF
TRBJ2-5	NA	NA	TRBV2	TGTGCCAGCAGTCCTCGACTAGGAGGGGAGACCCAGTACTTC	CASSPRLGGETQYF
TRBJ1-6	NA	NA	TRBV11-2	TGTGCCAGCAGCTTGGAGCAGGGCTATAATTCACCCCTCCACTTT	CASSLEQGYNSPLHF
TRBJ1-2	TRBD1	NA	TRBV4-1	TGCGCCAGCAGTTACCCGGGACAGGGGGCTCGGGGCTACACCTTC	CASSYPGQGARGYTF
TRBJ2-7	NA	NA	TRBV4-2	TGTGCCAGCAGCCGCGACAGGAGCTCCTACGAGCAGTACTTC	CASSRDRSSYEQYF
TRBJ1-5	NA	NA	TRBV19	TGTGCCAGTAGCGGGTTTGGCAATCAGCCCCAGCATTTT	CASSGFGNQPQHF
TRBJ2-3	NA	NA	TRBV5-1	TGCGCCAGCAGCCAATCAGATACGCAGTATTTT	CASSQSDTQYF
TRBJ2-7	NA	NA	TRBV20-1	TGCAGTGTTGAGTTCTACGAGCAGTACTTC	CSVEFYEQYF
TRBJ1-1	TRBD1	NA	TRBV6-4	TGTGCCACCATAGAGAGCCCCCGACAGGGGAGGGCTGAAGCTTTCTTT	CATIESPRQGRAEAFF
TRBJ2-3	NA	NA	TRBV20-1	TGCAGTGCTCGCGCGACAGATACGCAGTATTTT	CSARATDTQYF
TRBJ2-7	TRBD2	NA	TRBV30	TGTGCCTGGAGTTCCCCGCATAGCGGGAGTATTACGCAGCAGTACTTC	CAWSSPHSGSITQQYF
TRBJ2-5	TRBD1	once	TRBV7-6	TGTGCCAGCAGTAGACAGGGTATGGGGTTTCGGGAGACCCAGTACTTC	CASSRQGMGFRETQYF
TRBJ2-5	TRBD2	NA	TRBV2	TGTGCCAGCAGCCCCGGGAGGGCCATAGGAGAGACCCAGTACTTC	CASSPGRAIGETQYF
TRBJ2-3	TRBD1	few	TRBV10-3	TGTGCCATCAGTAAAACGGGACAGGGTACAGATACGCAGTATTTT	CAISKTGQGTDTQYF
TRBJ2-5	NA	NA	TRBV5-4	TGTGCCAGCAGCTTGTCGAACAGCCAAGAGACCCAGTACTTC	CASSLSNSQETQYF
TRBJ1-2	NA	NA	TRBV4-1	TGCGCCAGCAGCCAGGGACATGGCAACTATGGCTACACCTTC	CASSQGHGNYGYTF
TRBJ2-7	NA	NA	TRBV6-6	TGTGCCAGCAGTTACTACAGGGGGGGTGAGTACGAGCAGTACTTC	CASSYYRGGEYEQYF
TRBJ2-2	NA	NA	TRBV7-6	TGTGCCAGCAGCATCCGGGGGATGGGCGGGGAGCTGTTTTTT	CASSIRGMGGELFF
TRBJ2-2	TRBD1	NA	TRBV14	TGTGCCAGCAGCCAAGGTGCTCCGGGACAGGGGGCCGCCGGGGAGCTGTTTTTT	CASSQGAPGQGAAGELFF
TRBJ1-1	NA	NA	TRBV6-1	TGTGCCAGCAGTGAATATCGGTATGAAGCTTTCTTT	CASSEYRYEAFF
TRBJ2-5	TRBD2	few	TRBV6-4	TGTGCCAGCAGATCCGCCAGCGGGGGCACCCTAAGAGGGTACTTC	CASRSASGGTLRGYF
TRBJ2-2	TRBD2	NA	TRBV10-3	TGTGCCACCGGACTAGCGGGGGGTTCCGGGGAGCTGTTTTTT	CATGLAGGSGELFF
TRBJ2-3	NA	NA	TRBV2	TGTGCCAGCAACAGGGTTACAGATACGCAGTATTTT	CASNRVTDTQYF
TRBJ2-7	TRBD1	NA	TRBV27	TGTGCCGACAGGGGGGCCACGCAGTACTTC	CADRGATQYF
TRBJ2-5	NA	NA	TRBV30	TGTGCCTGGAGTGTAAGCATCCAAGAGACCCAGTACTTC	CAWSVSIQETQYF
TRBJ1-1	NA	NA	TRBV7-3	TGTGCCAGCAGCTTAAGTGGGGGGAACGCTGAAGCTTTCTTT	CASSLSGGNAEAFF
TRBJ2-5	TRBD2	NA	TRBV10-3	TGTGCCACCGAGACTAGCGGGGGCGAGACCCAGTACTTC	CATETSGGETQYF
TRBJ2-2	NA	NA	TRBV28	TGTGCCAGCAGTACCCGGACAGCGAACACCGGGGAGCTGTTTTTT	CASSTRTANTGELFF